The 8 T cell receptor beta chains in this list originate from one sample, sequenced in a study of cytomegalovirus exposure and HLA in healthy donors. PCR amplification relied on 60 Vbeta primers (plus 13 Jbeta primers). Method: immunoSEQ multiplex PCR; TCRdb's copy keeps in-frame clones and lacks some. The sample yields 120,000 or so clones, approximately 81% seen once. Sequencing input: PBMCs. These TCRs come from a woman between 40 and 50 years old in good health and CMV-seronegative.

The chain couples TRBV15 to TRBJ2-5; 7 bases line up with TRBD1. TRBJ2-7 explains the end of the DNA better; the J call may be wrong. This CDR3 spans 14 amino acids. From germline, CDR1 is LNHNV and CDR2 YYDKDF (reference sequence). The CDR3, as DNA: TGTGCCACCAGCCGGGGACAGAAGCTTTACGAGCAGTACTTC. This translates into CATSRGQKLYEQYF.

The chain joins TRBV7-8 to TRBJ1-5; D perhaps matches TRBD1 (5 bases). V was pared by 0 bases and J by 4 bases, with 10 bases between. Germline V gene lookup returns CDR1 SGHVS and CDR2 FQNEAQ. This CDR3 contains 15 residues. The CDR3 loop is CASSLAPAGNQPQHF. The CDR3, as DNA: TGTGCCAGCAGCTTAGCGCCGGCAGGGAATCAGCCCCAGCATTTT.

The chain employs TRBV6-1 and TRBJ2-5; TRBD2 might be the D (6 bases). The DNA end favors TRBJ2-7, so the J call may be wrong. The length of the CDR3 is 14 residues. Germline CDR1 and CDR2: MNHNS and SASEGT. CDR3 DNA sequence: TGTGCCAGCAGTGAAGAGGCCCGGGGGTACGAGCAGTACTTC. Amino acids: CASSEEARGYEQYF.

By share, this clone counts as medium-sized. The chain uses TRBV6-1 and TRBJ2-7, with TRBD1 identical over 8 bases. From germline, CDR1 is MNHNS and CDR2 SASEGT. Germline trimming cut 5 bases from V and 3 bases from J; bases unmatched to any gene: 6. The CDR3 has 14 residues. The CDR3 DNA follows: TGTGCCAGCAGTCCGGGACAGGTAGGCTACGAGCAGTACTTC. It is translated as CASSPGQVGYEQYF.

The chain employs TRBV30 and TRBJ2-3; TRBD2 is a possible D gene (5 bases). V lost 0 bases and J 6 bases, leaving 16 bases between the germline ends. This CDR3 has 15 amino acids. CDR1 GTSNPN and CDR2 SVGIG come from the germline V gene (reference sequence). The CDR3 protein is CAWSVQSGRRDTQYF. The CDR3 DNA reads TGTGCCTGGAGTGTACAGTCGGGCCGGAGGGATACGCAGTATTTT. Full variable domain (remainder filled in from reference TRBV30 and TRBJ2-3): SQTIHQWPATLVQPVGSPLSLECTVEGTSNPNLYWYRQAAGRGLQLLFYSVGIGQISSEVPQNLSASRPQDRQFILSSKKLLLSDSGFYLCAWSVQSGRRDTQYFGPGTRLTVL.

The rearrangement links TRBV5-1 to TRBJ2-3; TRBD2 aligns across 9 bases. Unmatched junction bases numbered 10, after V lost 4 bases and J lost 4 bases. Germline V lookup: CDR1 SGHRS, CDR2 YFSETQ. The CDR3 loop spans 16 amino acids. CDR3 in amino acids: CASSLLSGGLPDTQYF. DNA of the CDR3: TGCGCCAGCAGCCTCCTTAGCGGGGGCCTCCCAGATACGCAGTATTTT. Variable domain in full (rest from reference TRBV5-1 and TRBJ2-3): KAGVTQTPRYLIKTRGQQVTLSCSPISGHRSVSWYQQTPGQGLQFLFEYFSETQRNKGNFPGRFSGRQFSNSRSEMNVSTLELGDSALYLCASSLLSGGLPDTQYFGPGTRLTVL.

The chain recombines TRBV27 with TRBJ1-5; D is possibly TRBD1 (5 bases). Deletions cut 6 bases from V and 0 bases from J, with 12 bases between. The CDR3 contains 15 residues. CDR1 and CDR2 (germline): MNHEY, SMNVEV (reference sequence). Here the CDR3 reads CASREGRYSNQPQHF. In nucleotides, the CDR3 is TGTGCCAGCAGGGAGGGGAGATATAGCAATCAGCCCCAGCATTTT.

The J gene is TRBJ2-2, the V gene TRBV30; 8 bases are shared with TRBD2. CDR1 GTSNPN and CDR2 SVGIG come from the germline V gene (reference sequence). The V gene end was trimmed by 7 bases and the J gene end by 7 bases; junction bases not matched to a gene: 14. The length of the CDR3 is 15 residues. As DNA, the CDR3 is TGTGCCTCCCACGGACTAGCCCTAAGAGGCGGGGAGCTGTTTTTT. Protein sequence: CASHGLALRGGELFF. The complete variable domain, with remaining parts taken from reference TRBV30 and TRBJ2-2, reads SQTIHQWPATLVQPVGSPLSLECTVEGTSNPNLYWYRQAAGRGLQLLFYSVGIGQISSEVPQNLSASRPQDRQFILSSKKLLLSDSGFYLCASHGLALRGGELFFGEGSRLTVL.